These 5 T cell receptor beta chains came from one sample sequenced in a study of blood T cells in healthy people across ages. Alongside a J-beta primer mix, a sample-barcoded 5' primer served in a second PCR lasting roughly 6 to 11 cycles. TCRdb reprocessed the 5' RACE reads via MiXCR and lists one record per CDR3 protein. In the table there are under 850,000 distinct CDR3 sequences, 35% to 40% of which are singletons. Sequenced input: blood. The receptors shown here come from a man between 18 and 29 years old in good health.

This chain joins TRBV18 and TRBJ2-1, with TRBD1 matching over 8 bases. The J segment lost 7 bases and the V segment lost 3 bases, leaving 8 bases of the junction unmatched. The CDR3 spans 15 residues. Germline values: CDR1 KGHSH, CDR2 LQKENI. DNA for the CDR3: TGTGCCAGCTCACCTGGGCAGGGGGCGACGAATGAGCAGTTCTTC. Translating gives CASSPGQGATNEQFF.

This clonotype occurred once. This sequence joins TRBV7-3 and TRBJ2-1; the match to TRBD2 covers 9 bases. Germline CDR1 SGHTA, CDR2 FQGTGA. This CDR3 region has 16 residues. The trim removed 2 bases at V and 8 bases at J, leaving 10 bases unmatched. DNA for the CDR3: TGTGCCAGCAGCTTAGATGGGCGGGGGGGTAAAGATGAGCAGTTCTTC. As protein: CASSLDGRGGKDEQFF.

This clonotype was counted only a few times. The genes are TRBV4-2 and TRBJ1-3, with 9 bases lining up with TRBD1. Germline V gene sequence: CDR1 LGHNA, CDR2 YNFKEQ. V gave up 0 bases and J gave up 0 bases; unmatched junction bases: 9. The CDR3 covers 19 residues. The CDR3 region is CASSQDPPGQGTSGNTIYF. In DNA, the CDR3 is TGTGCCAGCAGCCAAGATCCGCCGGGACAGGGAACCTCTGGAAACACCATATATTTT.

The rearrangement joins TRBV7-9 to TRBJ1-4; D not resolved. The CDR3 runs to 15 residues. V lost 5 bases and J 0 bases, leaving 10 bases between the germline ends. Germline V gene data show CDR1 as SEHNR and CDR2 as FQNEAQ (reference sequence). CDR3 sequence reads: CASSLYGTTNEKLFF. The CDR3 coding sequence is TGTGCCAGCAGCCTCTATGGGACAACTAATGAAAAACTGTTTTTT.

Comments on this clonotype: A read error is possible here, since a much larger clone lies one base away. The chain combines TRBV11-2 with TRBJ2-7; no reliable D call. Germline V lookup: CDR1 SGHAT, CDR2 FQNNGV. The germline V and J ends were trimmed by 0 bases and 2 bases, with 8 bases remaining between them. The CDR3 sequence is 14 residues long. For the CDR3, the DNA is TGTGCCAGCAGCTTAGAGACTCATGCCTACGAGCAGTACTTC. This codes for CASSLETHAYEQYF.